This T cell receptor beta chain was captured in a study of tumor-infiltrating lymphocytes in localized non-small cell lung cancer. Overall study: Tumor tissue and non-adjacent uninvolved lung came from each patient. Points from the study as a whole: Not all patients were TCR sequenced, owing to tissue quantity. Each assay used a separate piece of the same tissue.

Assay used: immunoSEQ multiplex PCR; TCRdb lists only in-frame clones, some missing. This table has roughly 14,000 clones, 65% to 75% appearing once. This clone was seen a handful of times. Its antigen is not identified. V gave up 11 bases and J gave up 2 bases, with 9 bases separating them. The length of the CDR3 is 11 residues. The germline CDR1 and CDR2 sequences are SEHNR and FQNEAQ (reference sequence). The chain joins TRBV7-9 to TRBJ2-5; no firm D call. The specimen was lung tumor tissue. The TCR was taken from a human donor with non-small cell lung cancer. The CDR3 DNA follows: TGTGCCTCTAGTCAACAAGAGACCCAGTACTTC. This sequence encodes CASSQQETQYF.